This T cell receptor (beta chain) was identified during a study of shared clonotypes between healthy human individuals. V lost 3 bases and J 4 bases, leaving 12 bases between the germline ends. The CDR3 totals 14 residues. Germline V lookup: CDR1 MNHEY, CDR2 SMNVEV (reference sequence). In the naive CD8 group, cells lacked CD45RO and were positively selected for CCR7, so terminally differentiated effector memory CD45RA+ cells were left out. Sequencing was performed with immunoSEQ multiplex PCR; in TCRdb, only in-frame clones are kept and a portion is missing. The table lists hundreds of thousands of clones, approximately 92% of them singletons, with 24% in the top ten.

The receptor comes from a man in his thirties or forties in good health. J is TRBJ1-2 and V is TRBV27; D is unclear. The specimen was naive CD8+ T cells sorted from blood. In DNA form, the CDR3 reads TGTGCCAGCAGTTTCGGAAGGGAAAGCTATGGCTACACCTTC. It specifies CASSFGRESYGYTF.